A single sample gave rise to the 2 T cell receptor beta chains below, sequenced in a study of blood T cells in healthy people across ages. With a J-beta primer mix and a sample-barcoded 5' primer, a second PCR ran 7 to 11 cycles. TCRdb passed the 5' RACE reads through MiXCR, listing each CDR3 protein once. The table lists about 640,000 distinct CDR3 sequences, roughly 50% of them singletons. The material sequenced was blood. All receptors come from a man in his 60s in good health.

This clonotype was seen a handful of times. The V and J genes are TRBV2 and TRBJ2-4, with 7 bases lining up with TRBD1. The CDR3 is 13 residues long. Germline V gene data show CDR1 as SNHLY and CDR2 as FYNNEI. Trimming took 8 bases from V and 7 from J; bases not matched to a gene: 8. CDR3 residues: CASARQGPNIQYF. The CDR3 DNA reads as TGTGCCAGCGCGAGACAGGGACCGAACATTCAGTACTTC.

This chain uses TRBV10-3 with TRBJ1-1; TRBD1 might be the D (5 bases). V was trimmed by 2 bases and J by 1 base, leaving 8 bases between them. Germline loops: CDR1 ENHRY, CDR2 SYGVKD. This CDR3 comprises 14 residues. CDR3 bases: TGTGCCATCAGTGAGGCAGGGAGGAACACTGAAGCTTTCTTT. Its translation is CAISEAGRNTEAFF.